The rows below give T cell receptor beta chains drawn from one sample of a study of cytomegalovirus exposure and HLA in healthy donors. Assay: immunoSEQ multiplex PCR; the TCRdb copy retains only in-frame clones and omits some. The table lists about 200,000 clones, approximately 83% of them singletons, with more than 1.3% in the top ten. Specimen: PBMCs. Source of these receptors: a girl aged 10 to 17 in good health and CMV-seronegative. Each CDR3 is given with its conserved first and last residue. The order of the fields is D gene, J gene, V gene, clone size, CDR3 protein, CDR3 DNA. The D gene is left open where the match is weak. Expanded clones get a size class; other rows say once, few or many, or leave the size out.

D: .
J: TRBJ1-2
V: TRBV4-1
size: .
CDR3: CASSQGIGTYNYGYTF
DNA: TGCGCCAGCAGCCAAGGTATAGGGACTTATAACTATGGCTACACCTTC

D: TRBD1
J: TRBJ2-1
V: TRBV6-5
size: once
CDR3: CATRNRGSSYNEQFF
DNA: TGTGCCACACGAAACAGGGGTTCTTCCTACAATGAGCAGTTCTTC

D: TRBD1
J: TRBJ1-2
V: TRBV10-3
size: few
CDR3: CAISEQGQEPNYGYTF
DNA: TGTGCCATCAGTGAGCAGGGACAGGAGCCTAACTATGGCTACACCTTC

D: .
J: TRBJ2-1
V: TRBV2
size: few
CDR3: CASRGGEGAGNEQFF
DNA: TGTGCCAGCAGAGGAGGAGAGGGCGCGGGAAATGAGCAGTTCTTC

D: .
J: TRBJ2-7
V: TRBV25-1
size: .
CDR3: CASKSNQGPEQYF
DNA: TGTGCCAGCAAAAGTAACCAGGGCCCCGAGCAGTACTTC

D: .
J: TRBJ2-3
V: TRBV5-1
size: .
CDR3: CASSFGIEGFNADTQYF
DNA: TGCGCCAGCAGCTTCGGCATCGAGGGTTTCAACGCAGATACGCAGTATTTT

D: .
J: TRBJ2-2
V: TRBV4-3
size: once
CDR3: CASSQDYRVSTGELFF
DNA: TGCGCCAGCAGCCAAGACTACAGGGTCAGCACCGGGGAGCTGTTTTTT

D: .
J: TRBJ2-5
V: TRBV28
size: once
CDR3: CASQKRFREETQYF
DNA: TGTGCCAGCCAAAAAAGGTTCAGGGAAGAGACCCAGTACTTC

D: TRBD1
J: TRBJ1-1
V: TRBV19
size: few
CDR3: CASTMGTGFTEAFF
DNA: TGTGCCAGTACGATGGGGACAGGGTTCACTGAAGCTTTCTTT

D: TRBD2
J: TRBJ2-2
V: TRBV28
size: .
CDR3: CASSGGSGGAGELFF
DNA: TGTGCCAGCAGTGGTGGCTCGGGAGGGGCCGGGGAGCTGTTTTTT

D: .
J: TRBJ1-1
V: TRBV11-2
size: .
CDR3: CASSLIGRMNTEAFF
DNA: TGTGCCAGCAGCTTGATAGGCAGGATGAACACTGAAGCTTTCTTT

D: TRBD1
J: TRBJ1-6
V: TRBV5-1
size: .
CDR3: CASSLGRRTGQVNSPLHF
DNA: TGCGCCAGCAGCTTGGGACGAAGGACGGGACAGGTGAATTCACCCCTCCACTTT

D: .
J: TRBJ2-1
V: TRBV30
size: .
CDR3: CACSGVRDYNEQFF
DNA: TGTGCCTGCTCGGGGGTAAGGGACTACAATGAGCAGTTCTTC

D: .
J: TRBJ2-7
V: TRBV25-1
size: .
CDR3: CASQNRTAPYEQYF
DNA: TGTGCCAGCCAAAACAGGACGGCTCCCTACGAGCAGTACTTC

D: TRBD2
J: TRBJ2-7
V: TRBV9
size: .
CDR3: CASSVGLGLASYEQYF
DNA: TGTGCCAGCAGCGTAGGTCTGGGACTAGCGTCCTACGAGCAGTACTTC

D: .
J: TRBJ2-5
V: TRBV27
size: .
CDR3: CASKDLLAQETQYF
DNA: TGTGCCAGCAAGGACCTGCTAGCTCAAGAGACCCAGTACTTC

D: .
J: TRBJ2-7
V: TRBV28
size: .
CDR3: CASSLARGYEQYF
DNA: TGTGCCAGCAGTTTAGCCAGGGGTTACGAGCAGTACTTC

D: .
J: TRBJ1-1
V: TRBV28
size: .
CDR3: CASRKVASGAFF
DNA: TGTGCCAGCCGGAAAGTGGCCTCGGGAGCTTTCTTT

D: .
J: TRBJ2-2
V: TRBV19
size: .
CDR3: CASSIQGIGTGELFF
DNA: TGTGCCAGTAGTATACAGGGGATTGGGACCGGGGAGCTGTTTTTT

D: .
J: TRBJ1-6
V: TRBV18
size: .
CDR3: CASSPPQGNSPLHF
DNA: TGTGCCAGCTCACCCCCCCAGGGGAATTCACCCCTCCACTTT

D: .
J: TRBJ1-4
V: TRBV19
size: once
CDR3: CASSSSVGADEKLFF
DNA: TGTGCCAGTAGTTCCTCAGTGGGGGCGGATGAAAAACTGTTTTTT